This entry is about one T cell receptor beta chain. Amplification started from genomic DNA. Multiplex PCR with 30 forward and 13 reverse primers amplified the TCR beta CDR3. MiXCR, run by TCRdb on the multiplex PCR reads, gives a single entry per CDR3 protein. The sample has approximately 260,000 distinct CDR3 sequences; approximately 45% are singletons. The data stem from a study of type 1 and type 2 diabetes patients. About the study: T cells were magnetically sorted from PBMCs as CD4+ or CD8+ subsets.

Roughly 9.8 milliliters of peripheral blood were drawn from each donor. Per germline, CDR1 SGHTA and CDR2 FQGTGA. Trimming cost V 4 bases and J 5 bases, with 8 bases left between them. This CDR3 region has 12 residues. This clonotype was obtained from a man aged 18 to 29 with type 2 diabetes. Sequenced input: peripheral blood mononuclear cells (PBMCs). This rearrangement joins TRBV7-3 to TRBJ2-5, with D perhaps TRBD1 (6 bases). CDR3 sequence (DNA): TGTGCCAGCAGCTATACAGGGGAGACCCAGTACTTC. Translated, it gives CASSYTGETQYF. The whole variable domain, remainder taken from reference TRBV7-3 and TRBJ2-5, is GAGVSQTPSNKVTEKGKYVELRCDPISGHTALYWYRQSLGQGPEFLIYFQGTGAADDSGLPNDRFFAVRPEGSVSTLKIQRTERGDSAVYLCASSYTGETQYFGPGTRLLVL.